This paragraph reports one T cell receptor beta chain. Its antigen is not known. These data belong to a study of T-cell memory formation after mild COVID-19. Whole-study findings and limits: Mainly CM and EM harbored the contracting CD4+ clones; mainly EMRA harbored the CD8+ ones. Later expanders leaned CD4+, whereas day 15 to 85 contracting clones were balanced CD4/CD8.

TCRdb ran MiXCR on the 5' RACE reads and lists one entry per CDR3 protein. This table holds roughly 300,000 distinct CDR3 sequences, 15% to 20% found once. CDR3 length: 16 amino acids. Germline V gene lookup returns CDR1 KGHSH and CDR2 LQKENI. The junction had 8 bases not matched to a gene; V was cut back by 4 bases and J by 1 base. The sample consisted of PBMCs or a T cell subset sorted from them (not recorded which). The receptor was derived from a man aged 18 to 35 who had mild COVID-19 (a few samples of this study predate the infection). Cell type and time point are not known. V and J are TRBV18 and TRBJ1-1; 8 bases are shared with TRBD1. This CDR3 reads CASSRLMGQENTEAFF. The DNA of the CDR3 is TGTGCCAGCTCACGATTAATGGGACAGGAGAACACTGAAGCTTTCTTT.